Sequencing of this TCR beta chain was carried out in a study of cytomegalovirus exposure and HLA in healthy donors. Amplification used 60 Vbeta primers and 13 Jbeta primers. Libraries were prepared by immunoSEQ multiplex PCR; TCRdb keeps only in-frame clonotypes and omits some of them. This sample's table reports around 140,000 clones. The junction had 5 bases not matched to a gene; V was cut back by 4 bases and J by 0 bases. The CDR3 loop spans 17 amino acids. Germline assignment: CDR1 MNHNS and CDR2 SASEGT. The chain has TRBV6-1 and TRBJ1-6, with TRBD1 identical over 8 bases. This receptor was taken from a male donor in good health and CMV-seronegative. What was sequenced was PBMCs. The DNA for the CDR3 is TGTGCCAGCAGTGGACAGGGGAAGAGCTCCTATAATTCACCCCTCCACTTT. Encoded protein: CASSGQGKSSYNSPLHF.